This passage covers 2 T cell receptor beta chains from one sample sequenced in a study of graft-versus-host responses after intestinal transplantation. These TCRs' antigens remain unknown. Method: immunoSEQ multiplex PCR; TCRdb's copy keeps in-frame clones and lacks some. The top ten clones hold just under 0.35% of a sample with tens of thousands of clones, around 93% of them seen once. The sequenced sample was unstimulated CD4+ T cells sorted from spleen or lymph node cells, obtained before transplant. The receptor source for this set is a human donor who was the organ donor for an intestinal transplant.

The chain's CDR3 is CASTLVGRWTGRPRNQPQHF. CDR3 sequence (DNA): TGTGCCAGCACCCTAGTAGGTAGGTGGACAGGGCGGCCCCGCAATCAGCCCCAGCATTTT. The chain employs TRBV28 and TRBJ1-5, with 8 bases identical to TRBD1. V was clipped by 7 bases and J by 2 bases; unmatched bases: 22. Germline CDR1 reads MDHEN; CDR2 reads SYDVKM. The CDR3 totals 20 residues.

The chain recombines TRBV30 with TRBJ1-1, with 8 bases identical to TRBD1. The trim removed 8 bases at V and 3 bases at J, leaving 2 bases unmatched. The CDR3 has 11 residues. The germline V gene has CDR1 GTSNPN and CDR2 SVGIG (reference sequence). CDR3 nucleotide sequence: TGTGCCGGACAGGGTTACACTGAAGCTTTCTTT. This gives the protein CAGQGYTEAFF. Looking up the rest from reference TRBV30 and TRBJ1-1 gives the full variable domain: SQTIHQWPATLVQPVGSPLSLECTVEGTSNPNLYWYRQAAGRGLQLLFYSVGIGQISSEVPQNLSASRPQDRQFILSSKKLLLSDSGFYLCAGQGYTEAFFGQGTRLTVV.